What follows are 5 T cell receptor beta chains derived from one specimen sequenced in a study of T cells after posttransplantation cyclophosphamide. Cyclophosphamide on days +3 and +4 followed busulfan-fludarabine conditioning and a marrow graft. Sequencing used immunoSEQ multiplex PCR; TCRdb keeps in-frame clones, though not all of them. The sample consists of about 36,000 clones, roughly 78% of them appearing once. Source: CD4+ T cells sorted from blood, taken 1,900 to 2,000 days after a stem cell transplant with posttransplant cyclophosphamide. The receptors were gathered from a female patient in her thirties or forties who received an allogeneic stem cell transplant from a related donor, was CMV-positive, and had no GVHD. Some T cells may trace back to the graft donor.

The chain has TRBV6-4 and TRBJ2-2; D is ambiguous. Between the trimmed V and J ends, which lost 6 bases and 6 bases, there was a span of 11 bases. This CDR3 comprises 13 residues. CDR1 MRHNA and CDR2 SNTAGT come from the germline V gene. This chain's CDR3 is CASSAVLAGELFF. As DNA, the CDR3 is TGTGCCAGCAGCGCCGTGCTAGCCGGGGAGCTGTTTTTT.

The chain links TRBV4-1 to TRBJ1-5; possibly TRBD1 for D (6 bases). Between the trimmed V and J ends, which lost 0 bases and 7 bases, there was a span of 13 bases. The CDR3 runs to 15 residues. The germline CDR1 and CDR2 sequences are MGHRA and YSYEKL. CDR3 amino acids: CASSQDTGSRQPQHF. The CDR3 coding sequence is TGCGCCAGCAGCCAAGATACAGGGTCGAGGCAGCCCCAGCATTTT.

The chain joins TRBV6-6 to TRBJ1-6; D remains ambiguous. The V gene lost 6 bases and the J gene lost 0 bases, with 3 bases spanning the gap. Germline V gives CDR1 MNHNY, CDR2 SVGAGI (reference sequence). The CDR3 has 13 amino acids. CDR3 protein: CASRSSYNSPLHF. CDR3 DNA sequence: TGTGCCAGCAGGAGCTCCTATAATTCACCCCTCCACTTT.

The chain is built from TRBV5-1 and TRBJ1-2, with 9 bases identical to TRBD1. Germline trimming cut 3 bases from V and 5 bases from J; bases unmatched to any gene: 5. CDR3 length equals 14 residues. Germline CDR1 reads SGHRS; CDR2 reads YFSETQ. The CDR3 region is CASSSGTGRYGYTF. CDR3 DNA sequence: TGCGCCAGCAGCTCGGGGACAGGGAGGTATGGCTACACCTTC.

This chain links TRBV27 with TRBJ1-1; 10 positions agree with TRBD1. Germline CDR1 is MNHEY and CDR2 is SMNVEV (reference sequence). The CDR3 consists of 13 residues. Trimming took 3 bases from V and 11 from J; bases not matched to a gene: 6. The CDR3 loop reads CASSFTTGGMAFF. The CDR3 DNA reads TGTGCCAGCAGTTTCACGACAGGGGGCATGGCTTTCTTT.